Described below is a single TCR beta chain sequence and its context. The antigen is not known. It was with 60 Vbeta and 13 Jbeta primers that the PCR ran. Data came from immunoSEQ multiplex PCR; TCRdb stores just in-frame clones and leaves some out. The data contain some 100,000 clones, 70% to 85% of them singletons. The record originates from a study of cytomegalovirus exposure and HLA in healthy donors. Study-wide results and caveats: The authors enumerated over 150 TCR beta chains as linked to cytomegalovirus.

The clonotype originates from a man in his late teens or twenties in good health and CMV-seronegative. Sample: PBMCs.

The CDR3 region has the DNA TGTGCCAGCAGCTGGTATGGGACTAGCGGGAGAATGAGCGGGGAGCTGTTTTTT. Its translation: CASSWYGTSGRMSGELFF. The rearrangement links TRBV27 to TRBJ2-2, with TRBD2 matching over 14 bases. Germline assignment: CDR1 MNHEY and CDR2 SMNVEV (reference sequence). J was trimmed by 7 bases and V by 6 bases; bases with no gene match: 13. The CDR3 extends over 18 amino acids.